This T cell receptor (beta chain) was obtained from a study of molecular identifiers for immune sequencing clone quantification. TCRdb fed the PCR reads into MiXCR, producing one record per CDR3 protein. The sample carries some 88,000 distinct CDR3 sequences, 21% recorded once. Germline V gives CDR1 SGHRS, CDR2 YFSETQ. Between the trimmed V and J ends, which lost 4 bases and 4 bases, there was a span of 15 bases. The CDR3 sequence is 15 residues long. In this sample, this clonotype turned up a few times. Its antigen remains unknown. The study's findings and limits: More than 97% of effector molecules, versus under 1% of naive-cell molecules, belonged to clones above 20 RNA copies.

The rearrangement links TRBV5-1 to TRBJ2-1; maybe TRBD1 (6 bases). The sample was naive CD8+ T cells from blood, with Jurkat cell RNA spiked in. Subset: FACS-sorted CD8+CD4-CCR7+CD45RA+ naive T cells. The receptor's source is a human donor in good health. Some libraries in this study had Jurkat cell RNA spiked in. CDR3 DNA: TGCGCCAGCAGCCCGCTCACGCAGGGGTACAATGAGCAGTTCTTC. Translation: CASSPLTQGYNEQFF.